One and the same sample provided the 26 T cell receptor beta chains below, sequenced in a study of cytomegalovirus exposure and HLA in healthy donors. In the PCR, 60 Vbeta and 13 Jbeta primers were used. Only in-frame clones appear in the TCRdb table, and some are missing; sequencing was by immunoSEQ multiplex PCR. There are 150,000 to 170,000 clones in the sample; about four fifths occur only once, and 7.7% lies in the top ten. The source material was PBMCs. The receptors originated from a man aged 25 to 45 in good health and CMV-seropositive.

This chain connects TRBV5-1 to TRBJ2-1, with 8 bases that match TRBD2. With 4 bases clipped from V and 9 bases from J, the junction kept 9 bases outside the gene matches. Germline values: CDR1 SGHRS, CDR2 YFSETQ. The CDR3 covers 14 residues. CDR3 amino acids: CASSKGSGSGEQFF. CDR3 DNA: TGCGCCAGCAGCAAAGGAAGCGGGAGTGGTGAGCAGTTCTTC.

The chain is built from TRBV29-1 and TRBJ1-2; D perhaps matches TRBD1 (6 bases). The CDR3 runs 13 residues. The germline gives CDR1 SQVTM, CDR2 ANQGSEA. The germline V and J ends were trimmed by 5 bases and 4 bases, with 14 bases remaining between them. The CDR3 spells CSVLQGAAYGYTF. CDR3 coding DNA: TGCAGCGTTCTACAGGGTGCCGCCTATGGCTACACCTTC.

The rearrangement joins TRBV18 to TRBJ1-4; a weak D match, TRBD1 (5 bases). The germline gives CDR1 KGHSH, CDR2 LQKENI. The ends were cut back, 3 bases at V and 0 bases at J, with 11 bases in the middle. The CDR3 spans 16 residues. The CDR3 nucleotides read TGTGCCAGCTCACCTGCCCGGACAACAACTAATGAAAAACTGTTTTTT. It yields the protein CASSPARTTTNEKLFF.

CDR3 nucleotide sequence: TGTGCCAGCAGTTATTCTACAGGGTTGGGCACTGAAGCTTTCTTT. This encodes CASSYSTGLGTEAFF. The J gene is TRBJ1-1, the V gene TRBV6-5, with D perhaps matching TRBD1 (6 bases). CDR3 length: 15 residues. Germline V gene lookup returns CDR1 MNHEY and CDR2 SVGAGI. The V and J ends lost 3 bases and 4 bases respectively, with 15 bases between them.

In nucleotides, the CDR3 is TGTGCCAGCAGCCTGGCCGTAGTAAATGAGCAGTTCTTC. This encodes CASSLAVVNEQFF. The rearrangement joins TRBV5-4 to TRBJ2-1; no reliable D call. CDR1 is SGHNT, CDR2 YYREEE, per germline (reference sequence). The CDR3 sequence is 13 residues long. The ends were cut back, 4 bases at V and 7 bases at J, with 12 bases in the middle.

The genes are TRBV27 and TRBJ2-2; D remains unclear. The germline V and J ends were trimmed by 3 bases and 2 bases, with 10 bases remaining between them. CDR1 is MNHEY, CDR2 SMNVEV, per germline (reference sequence). The CDR3 is 15 amino acids. The CDR3, as DNA: TGTGCCAGCAGTTTTTGGCGGAAAAACACCGGGGAGCTGTTTTTT. Its protein product is CASSFWRKNTGELFF.

The rearrangement joins TRBV2 to TRBJ2-5, with 7 bases lining up with TRBD2. Germline V lookup: CDR1 SNHLY, CDR2 FYNNEI. The CDR3 covers 15 residues. V was pared by 1 base and J by 2 bases, with 4 bases of the junction left unmatched. For the CDR3, the DNA is TGTGCCAGCAGTGAAGTGGCGGGGGTACAAGAGACCCAGTACTTC. This codes for CASSEVAGVQETQYF. The entire variable domain, with the rest obtained from reference TRBV2 and TRBJ2-5, is as follows: EPEVTQTPSHQVTQMGQEVILRCVPISNHLYFYWYRQILGQKVEFLVSFYNNEISEKSEIFDDQFSVERPDGSNFTLKIRSTKLEDSAMYFCASSEVAGVQETQYFGPGTRLLVL.

The V call is TRBV5-1, the J call TRBJ2-7, with D possibly being TRBD2 (6 bases). The CDR3 length is 13 residues. CDR1 SGHRS and CDR2 YFSETQ come from the germline V gene. V was cut by 4 bases and J by 2 bases, with 10 bases left in between. CDR3 loop: CASSRDWAYEQYF. The CDR3 DNA reads TGCGCCAGCAGCCGGGACTGGGCCTACGAGCAGTACTTC. Full variable domain (missing parts from reference TRBV5-1 and TRBJ2-7): KAGVTQTPRYLIKTRGQQVTLSCSPISGHRSVSWYQQTPGQGLQFLFEYFSETQRNKGNFPGRFSGRQFSNSRSEMNVSTLELGDSALYLCASSRDWAYEQYFGPGTRLTVT.

V usage is TRBV7-2 and J usage is TRBJ1-3; 9 bases line up with TRBD1. This CDR3 is built from 19 residues. The V gene end was trimmed by 6 bases and the J gene end by 0 bases; junction bases not matched to a gene: 15. Germline V gene lookup returns CDR1 SGHTA and CDR2 FQGNSA. The DNA of the CDR3 is TGTGCCAGCAGTCTGACGGGACAGGGCAAAACATACTCTGGAAACACCATATATTTT. This gives the protein CASSLTGQGKTYSGNTIYF.

The V and J genes are TRBV6-6 and TRBJ2-1, with TRBD2 identical over 7 bases. The length of the CDR3 is 15 residues. The junction had 3 bases not matched to a gene; V was cut back by 4 bases and J by 0 bases. Germline V gene data show CDR1 as MNHNY and CDR2 as SVGAGI (reference sequence). CDR3 DNA sequence: TGTGCCAGCAGTTGGGAGGGCAGCTCCTACAATGAGCAGTTCTTC. Translated, it gives CASSWEGSSYNEQFF.

A note on this clone: Germline is not matched at one junction end, which may reflect a read error. This chain links TRBV30 with TRBJ2-7; D possibly corresponds to TRBD1 (6 bases). The V gene's germline CDR1 is GTSNPN and CDR2 SVGIG (reference sequence). The CDR3 totals 12 residues. CDR3 in DNA: TGTGCCTGCGTACCGCAGGGGTACGCGCAGTACTTC. Translated, it gives CACVPQGYAQYF. Supplemented by reference TRBV30 and TRBJ2-7, the full variable domain reads SQTIHQWPATLVQPVGSPLSLECTVEGTSNPNLYWYRQAAGRGLQLLFYSVGIGQISSEVPQNLSASRPQDRQFILSSKKLLLSDSGFYLCACVPQGYAQYFGPGTRLTVT.

V usage is TRBV19 and J usage is TRBJ1-1; 7 bases fit TRBD1. Germline V gene sequence: CDR1 LNHDA, CDR2 SQIVND (reference sequence). CDR3 length equals 14 residues. Trimming at V came to 4 bases and at J to 6 bases, leaving 8 bases not matched to a gene. DNA for the CDR3: TGTGCCAGTAGTACCTCAACAGGGGTATCTGAAGCTTTCTTT. Translated, it gives CASSTSTGVSEAFF.

This sequence joins TRBV27 and TRBJ2-7; maybe TRBD2 (6 bases). The germline V and J ends were trimmed by 5 bases and 3 bases, with 20 bases remaining between them. Germline V gives CDR1 MNHEY, CDR2 SMNVEV (reference sequence). This CDR3 region has 16 residues. The CDR3 sequence is CASSPPPGLDLYEQYF. The CDR3 DNA is TGTGCCAGCAGTCCGCCCCCGGGACTGGACCTCTACGAGCAGTACTTC.

This clone was detected only once. The V call is TRBV5-3, the J call TRBJ2-7; tentatively, D is TRBD2 (6 bases). TRBV5-3 is classed as an ORF, of uncertain function. The CDR3 runs to 14 residues. CDR3 sequence: CTPQRASVYYEQYF. CDR3 coding DNA: TGTACGCCCCAGCGGGCTAGCGTGTACTACGAGCAGTACTTC.

The CDR3 loop reads CASSQDGLAGGDTQYF. The CDR3 DNA reads as TGTGCCAGCAGCCAAGATGGGCTAGCGGGAGGAGATACGCAGTATTTT. The chain employs TRBV4-2 and TRBJ2-3; 11 nucleotides line up with TRBD2. V gave up 0 bases and J gave up 5 bases; unmatched junction bases: 4. This CDR3 has 16 residues. Germline V gives CDR1 LGHNA, CDR2 YNFKEQ.

The chain uses TRBV30 and TRBJ1-4; 10 bases fit TRBD1. Germline CDR1 and CDR2: GTSNPN and SVGIG (reference sequence). CDR3 length: 15 amino acids. J lost 7 bases, V lost 4 bases, and 9 bases had no gene match. The CDR3 region has the DNA TGTGCCTGGACTCTAAGGGACAGGGGTGGTGAAAAACTGTTTTTT. It translates to CAWTLRDRGGEKLFF.

The chain combines TRBV11-2 with TRBJ1-1; TRBD1 matches at 9 bases. Germline V gene sequence: CDR1 SGHAT, CDR2 FQNNGV. This CDR3 contains 15 residues. With V trimmed by 3 bases and J by 5 bases, 7 bases remained unmatched. The CDR3 is CASSFSTGGFTEAFF. For the CDR3, the DNA is TGTGCCAGCAGCTTTTCGACAGGGGGTTTTACTGAAGCTTTCTTT.

This rearrangement joins TRBV7-9 to TRBJ1-1; TRBD1 might be the D (6 bases). The CDR3 has 14 amino acids. Germline-derived CDR1 and CDR2 are SEHNR and FQNEAQ (reference sequence). V lost 5 bases, J lost 5 bases, and 15 bases lay in between. CDR3 sequence reads: CASSPQGGKTEAFF. The CDR3 DNA reads TGTGCCAGCAGCCCACAAGGGGGTAAGACTGAAGCTTTCTTT.

The rearrangement links TRBV11-2 to TRBJ1-6; 7 nucleotides line up with TRBD1. Per the germline V gene, CDR1 is SGHAT and CDR2 is FQNNGV. The CDR3 is made up of 17 amino acids. J gave up 0 bases and V 5 bases, and 7 bases lay outside the gene matches. CDR3 in DNA: TGTGCCAGCAGCCTGGGACAGATCTTCTCCTATAATTCACCCCTCCACTTT. It encodes CASSLGQIFSYNSPLHF.

The chain has TRBV5-4 and TRBJ2-5; the D gene is possibly TRBD2 (6 bases). The CDR3 sequence is 13 residues long. Germline V CDR1 and CDR2: SGHNT, YYREEE (reference sequence). The V and J ends lost 3 bases and 5 bases respectively, with 11 bases between them. The CDR3, as DNA: TGTGCCAGCAGCTCAAGCCTAGCGGAGACCCAGTACTTC. Translated, it gives CASSSSLAETQYF.

Remarks on this clone: Different DNA sequences within this sample yield the same CDR3. The CDR3 sequence: CASSPRGSYEQYF. The CDR3 DNA is TGTGCCAGCAGCCCTCGGGGGTCCTACGAGCAGTACTTC. The gene calls are TRBV7-8 and TRBJ2-7; D might be TRBD2 (6 bases). This CDR3 spans 13 amino acids. V was clipped by 5 bases and J by 1 base, with 9 bases between them. From germline, CDR1 is SGHVS and CDR2 FQNEAQ. The complete variable domain, with remaining parts taken from reference TRBV7-8 and TRBJ2-7, reads GAGVSQSPRYKVAKRGQDVALRCDPISGHVSLFWYQQALGQGPEFLTYFQNEAQLDKSGLPSDRFFAERPEGSVSTLKIQRTQQEDSAVYLCASSPRGSYEQYFGPGTRLTVT.

The chain joins TRBV7-9 to TRBJ2-7; D perhaps matches TRBD2 (5 bases). The CDR3 consists of 13 residues. Trimming stripped 3 bases from V and 2 bases from J, with 8 bases between. The V gene's germline CDR1 is SEHNR and CDR2 FQNEAQ (reference sequence). The CDR3 here is CASSLGSAYEQYF. CDR3 sequence (DNA): TGTGCCAGCAGCTTGGGGAGCGCCTACGAGCAGTACTTC.

V and J are TRBV27 and TRBJ1-1, with 8 bases lining up with TRBD1. Germline V gene lookup returns CDR1 MNHEY and CDR2 SMNVEV (reference sequence). With 5 bases clipped from V and 4 bases from J, the junction kept 6 bases outside the gene matches. This CDR3 spans 14 amino acids. Here the CDR3 reads CASSLGQGTTEAFF. The CDR3 nucleotides read TGTGCCAGCAGTCTAGGACAGGGAACCACTGAAGCTTTCTTT.

The chain is built from TRBV15 and TRBJ2-7, with 8 bases that match TRBD2. V lost 4 bases and J lost 0; bases outside the gene matches: 5. This CDR3 is built from 15 residues. The V gene's germline CDR1 is LNHNV and CDR2 YYDKDF (reference sequence). CDR3 protein: CATSKGREVSYEQYF. DNA for the CDR3: TGTGCCACCAGCAAAGGGCGGGAGGTCTCCTACGAGCAGTACTTC. Together with reference TRBV15 and TRBJ2-7, the CDR3 gives the full variable domain: DAMVIQNPRYQVTQFGKPVTLSCSQTLNHNVMYWYQQKSSQAPKLLFHYYDKDFNNEADTPDNFQSRRPNTSFCFLDIRSPGLGDTAMYLCATSKGREVSYEQYFGPGTRLTVT.

This clone was seen a handful of times. For the CDR3, the DNA is TGTGCCAGCAGTTTATTGGGGACAGGGTCTGCCAATGAGCAGTTCTTC. Amino acids: CASSLLGTGSANEQFF. This rearrangement joins TRBV28 to TRBJ2-1; TRBD1 matches at 9 bases. Germline CDR1 is MDHEN and CDR2 is SYDVKM. V gave up 1 base and J gave up 6 bases; unmatched junction bases: 7. CDR3 length: 16 residues.

This sequence joins TRBV4-2 and TRBJ2-1, with 9 nucleotides matching TRBD2. Trimming removed 0 bases from V and 2 bases from J; junction bases left unmatched: 5. The CDR3 is 17 amino acids. Germline V lookup: CDR1 LGHNA, CDR2 YNFKEQ. The CDR3 is CASSQDLAGEAYNEQFF. The CDR3 nucleotides are TGTGCCAGCAGCCAAGATTTAGCGGGGGAGGCCTACAATGAGCAGTTCTTC.